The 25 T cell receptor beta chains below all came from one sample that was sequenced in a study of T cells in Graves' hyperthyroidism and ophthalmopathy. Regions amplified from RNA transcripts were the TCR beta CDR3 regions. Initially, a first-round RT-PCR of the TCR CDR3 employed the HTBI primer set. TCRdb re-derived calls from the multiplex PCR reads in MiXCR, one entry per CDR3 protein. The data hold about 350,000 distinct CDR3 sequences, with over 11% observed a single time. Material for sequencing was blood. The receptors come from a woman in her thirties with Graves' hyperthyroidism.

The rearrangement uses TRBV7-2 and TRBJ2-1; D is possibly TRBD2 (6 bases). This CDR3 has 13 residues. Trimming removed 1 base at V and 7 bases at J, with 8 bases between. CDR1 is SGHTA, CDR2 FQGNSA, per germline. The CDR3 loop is CASSLVAENEQFF. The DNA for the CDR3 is TGTGCCAGCAGCTTAGTAGCGGAAAATGAGCAGTTCTTC.

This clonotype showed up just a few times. CDR3 nucleotide sequence: TGTGCCAGTAGGGGGACAGGGGGCACCGGGGAGCTGTTTTTT. It yields the protein CASRGTGGTGELFF. This rearrangement joins TRBV19 to TRBJ2-2, with TRBD1 matching 11 bases. CDR3 length equals 14 residues. Germline assignment: CDR1 LNHDA and CDR2 SQIVND (reference sequence). Unmatched junction bases numbered 1, after V lost 6 bases and J lost 4 bases. Full variable domain (rest looked up from reference TRBV19 and TRBJ2-2): DGGITQSPKYLFRKEGQNVTLSCEQNLNHDAMYWYRQDPGQGLRLIYYSQIVNDFQKGDIAEGYSVSREKKESFPLTVTSAQKNPTAFYLCASRGTGGTGELFFGEGSRLTVL.

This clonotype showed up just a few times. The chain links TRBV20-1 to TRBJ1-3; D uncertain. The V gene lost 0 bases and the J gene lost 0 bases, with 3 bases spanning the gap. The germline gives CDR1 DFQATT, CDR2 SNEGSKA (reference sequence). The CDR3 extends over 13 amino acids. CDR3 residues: CSARDISGNTIYF. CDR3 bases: TGCAGTGCTAGAGATATCTCTGGAAACACCATATATTTT.

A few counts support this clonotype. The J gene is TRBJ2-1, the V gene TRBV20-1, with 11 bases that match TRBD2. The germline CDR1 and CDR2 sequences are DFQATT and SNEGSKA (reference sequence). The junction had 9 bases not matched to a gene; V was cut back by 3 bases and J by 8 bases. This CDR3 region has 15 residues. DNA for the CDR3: TGCAGTGCTAGTTCCGTAGCGGGAGGGCCCCATGAGCAGTTCTTC. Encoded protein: CSASSVAGGPHEQFF.

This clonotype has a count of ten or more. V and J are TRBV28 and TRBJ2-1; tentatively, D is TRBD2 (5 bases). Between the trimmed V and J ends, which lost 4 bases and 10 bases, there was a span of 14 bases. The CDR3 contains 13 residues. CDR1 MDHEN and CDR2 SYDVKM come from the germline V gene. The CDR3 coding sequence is TGTGCCAGCAGTTCCGGGCAAGGAGGCGAGCAGTTCTTC. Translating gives CASSSGQGGEQFF.

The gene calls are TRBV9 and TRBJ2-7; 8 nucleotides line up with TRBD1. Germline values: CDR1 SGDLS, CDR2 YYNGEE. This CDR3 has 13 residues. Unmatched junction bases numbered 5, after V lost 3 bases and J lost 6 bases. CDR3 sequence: CASSGQGPGEQYF. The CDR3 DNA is TGTGCCAGCAGCGGACAGGGGCCCGGCGAGCAGTACTTC.

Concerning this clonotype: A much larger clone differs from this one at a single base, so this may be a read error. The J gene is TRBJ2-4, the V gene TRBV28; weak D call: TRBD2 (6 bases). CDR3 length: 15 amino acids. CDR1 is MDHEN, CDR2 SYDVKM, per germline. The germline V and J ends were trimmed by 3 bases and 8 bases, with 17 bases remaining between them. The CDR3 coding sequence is TGTGCCAGCAGTTTCTCAACCCTAGCGAATTACATTCAGTACTTC. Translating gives CASSFSTLANYIQYF. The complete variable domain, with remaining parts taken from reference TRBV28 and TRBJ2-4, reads DVKVTQSSRYLVKRTGEKVFLECVQDMDHENMFWYRQDPGLGLRLIYFSYDVKMKEKGDIPEGYSVSREKKERFSLILESASTNQTSMYLCASSFSTLANYIQYFGAGTRLSVL.

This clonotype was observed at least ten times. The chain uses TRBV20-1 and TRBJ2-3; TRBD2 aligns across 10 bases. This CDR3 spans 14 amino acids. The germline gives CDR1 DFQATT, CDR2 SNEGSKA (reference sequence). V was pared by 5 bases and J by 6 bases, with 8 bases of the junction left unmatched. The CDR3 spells CSALGLAFEDTQYF. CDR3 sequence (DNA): TGCAGTGCTTTGGGACTAGCGTTTGAGGATACGCAGTATTTT.

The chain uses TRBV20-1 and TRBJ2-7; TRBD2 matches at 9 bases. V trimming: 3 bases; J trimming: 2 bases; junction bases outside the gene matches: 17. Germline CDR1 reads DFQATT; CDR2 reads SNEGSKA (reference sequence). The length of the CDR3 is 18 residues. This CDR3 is CSASELAGGLRWAYEQYF. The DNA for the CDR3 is TGCAGTGCTAGTGAGCTCGCGGGAGGGCTCCGGTGGGCCTACGAGCAGTACTTC.

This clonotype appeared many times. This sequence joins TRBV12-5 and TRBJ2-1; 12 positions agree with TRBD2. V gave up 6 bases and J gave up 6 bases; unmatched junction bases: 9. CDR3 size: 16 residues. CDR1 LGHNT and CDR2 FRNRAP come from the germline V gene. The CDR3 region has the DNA TGTGCTAGTGGACCTACCCTAGCGGGAGGGTCCAATGAGCAGTTCTTC. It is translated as CASGPTLAGGSNEQFF.

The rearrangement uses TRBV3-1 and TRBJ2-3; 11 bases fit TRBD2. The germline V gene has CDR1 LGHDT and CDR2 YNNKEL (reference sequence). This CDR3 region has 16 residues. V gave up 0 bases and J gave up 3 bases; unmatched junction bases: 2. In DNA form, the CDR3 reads TGTGCCAGCAGCCAAGATCTAGCGGGAGGTACAGATACGCAGTATTTT. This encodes CASSQDLAGGTDTQYF.

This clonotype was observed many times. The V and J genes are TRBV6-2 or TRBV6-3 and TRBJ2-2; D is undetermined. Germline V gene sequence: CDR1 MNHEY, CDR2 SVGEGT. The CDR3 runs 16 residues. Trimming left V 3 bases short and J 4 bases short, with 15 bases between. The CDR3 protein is CASSYRRPLGTGELFF. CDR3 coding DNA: TGTGCCAGCAGTTATAGGAGACCCCTCGGCACCGGGGAGCTGTTTTTT.

The CDR3, as DNA: TGTGCCAGTAGTATTGTAGGACAGGGGGCAATTTTGGATGGCTACACCTTC. Protein product: CASSIVGQGAILDGYTF. The chain recombines TRBV19 with TRBJ1-2; 11 nucleotides match TRBD1. The CDR3 has 17 amino acids. J lost 6 bases, V lost 3 bases, and 12 bases had no gene match. Germline V gives CDR1 LNHDA, CDR2 SQIVND (reference sequence).

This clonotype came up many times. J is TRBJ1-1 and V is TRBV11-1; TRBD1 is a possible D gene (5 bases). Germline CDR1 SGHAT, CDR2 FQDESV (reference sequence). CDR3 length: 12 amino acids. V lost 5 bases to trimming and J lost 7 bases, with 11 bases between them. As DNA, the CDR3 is TGTGCCAGCAGCCAATCAACAGGTGAAGCTTTCTTT. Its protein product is CASSQSTGEAFF.

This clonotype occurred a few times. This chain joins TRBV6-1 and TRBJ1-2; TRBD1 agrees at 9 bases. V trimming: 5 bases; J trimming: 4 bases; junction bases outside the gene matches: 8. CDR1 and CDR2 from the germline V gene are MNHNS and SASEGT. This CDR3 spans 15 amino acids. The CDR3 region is CASSKHRGRTYGYTF. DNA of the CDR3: TGTGCCAGCAGTAAACACAGGGGGCGCACCTATGGCTACACCTTC.

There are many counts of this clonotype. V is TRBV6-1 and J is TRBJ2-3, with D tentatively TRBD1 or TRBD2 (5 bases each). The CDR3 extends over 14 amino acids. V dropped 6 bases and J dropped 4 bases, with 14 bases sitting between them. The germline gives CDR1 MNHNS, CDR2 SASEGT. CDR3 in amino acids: CASSERRGADTQYF. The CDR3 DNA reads TGTGCCAGCAGCGAGCGGAGAGGGGCAGATACGCAGTATTTT.

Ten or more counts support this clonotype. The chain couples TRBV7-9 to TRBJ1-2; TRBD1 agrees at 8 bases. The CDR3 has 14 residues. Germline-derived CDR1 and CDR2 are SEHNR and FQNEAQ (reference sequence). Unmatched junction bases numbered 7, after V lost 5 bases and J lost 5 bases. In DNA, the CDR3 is TGTGCCAGCAGCCCTCGACAGGGGTCTTATGGCTACACCTTC. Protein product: CASSPRQGSYGYTF.

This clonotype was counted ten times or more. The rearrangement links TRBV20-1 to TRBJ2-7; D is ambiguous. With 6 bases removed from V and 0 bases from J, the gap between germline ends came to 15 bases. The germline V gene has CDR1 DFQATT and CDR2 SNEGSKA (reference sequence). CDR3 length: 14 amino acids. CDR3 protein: CSANPTSISYEQYF. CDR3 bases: TGCAGTGCCAATCCCACGTCCATCTCCTACGAGCAGTACTTC.

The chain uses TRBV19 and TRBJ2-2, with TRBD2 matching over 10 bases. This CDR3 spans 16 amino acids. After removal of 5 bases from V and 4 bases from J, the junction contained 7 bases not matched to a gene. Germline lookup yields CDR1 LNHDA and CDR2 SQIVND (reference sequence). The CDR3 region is CASSPSTSGLTGELFF. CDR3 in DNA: TGTGCCAGTAGTCCTTCGACTAGCGGGCTCACCGGGGAGCTGTTTTTT. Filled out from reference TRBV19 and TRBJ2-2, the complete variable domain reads DGGITQSPKYLFRKEGQNVTLSCEQNLNHDAMYWYRQDPGQGLRLIYYSQIVNDFQKGDIAEGYSVSREKKESFPLTVTSAQKNPTAFYLCASSPSTSGLTGELFFGEGSRLTVL.

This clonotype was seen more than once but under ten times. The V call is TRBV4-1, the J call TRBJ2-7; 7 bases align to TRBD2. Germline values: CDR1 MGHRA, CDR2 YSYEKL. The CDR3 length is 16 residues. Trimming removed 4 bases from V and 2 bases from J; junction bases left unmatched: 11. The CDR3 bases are TGCGCCAGCAGCCCAGGATACGGGACTACGACCTACGAGCAGTACTTC. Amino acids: CASSPGYGTTTYEQYF.

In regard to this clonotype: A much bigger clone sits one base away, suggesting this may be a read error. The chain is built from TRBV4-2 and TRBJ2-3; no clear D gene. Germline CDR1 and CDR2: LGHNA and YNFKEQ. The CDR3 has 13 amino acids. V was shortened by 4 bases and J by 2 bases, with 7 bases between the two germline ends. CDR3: CASSPTDTDTQYF. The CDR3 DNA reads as TGTGCCAGCAGCCCCACGGACACAGATACGCAGTATTTT.

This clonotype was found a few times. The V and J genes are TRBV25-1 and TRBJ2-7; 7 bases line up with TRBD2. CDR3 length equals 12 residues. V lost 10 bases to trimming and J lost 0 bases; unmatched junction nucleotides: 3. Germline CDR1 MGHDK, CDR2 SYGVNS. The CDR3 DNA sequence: TGTGCCACCCCGGGGGGCTCCTACGAGCAGTACTTC. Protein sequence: CATPGGSYEQYF.

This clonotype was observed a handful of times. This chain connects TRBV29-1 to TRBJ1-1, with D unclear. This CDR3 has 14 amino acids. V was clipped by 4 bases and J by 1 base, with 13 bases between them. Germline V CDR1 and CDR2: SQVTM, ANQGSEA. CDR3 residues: CSVAPSPPNTEAFF. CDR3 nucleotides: TGCAGCGTTGCGCCGAGTCCCCCGAACACTGAAGCTTTCTTT.

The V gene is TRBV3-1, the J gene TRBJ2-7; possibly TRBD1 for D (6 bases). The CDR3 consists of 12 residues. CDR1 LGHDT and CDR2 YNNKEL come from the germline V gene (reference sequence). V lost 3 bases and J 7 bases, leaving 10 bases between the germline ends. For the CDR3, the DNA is TGTGCCAGCAGCCACGCCCAGGGGGAGCAGTACTTC. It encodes CASSHAQGEQYF.

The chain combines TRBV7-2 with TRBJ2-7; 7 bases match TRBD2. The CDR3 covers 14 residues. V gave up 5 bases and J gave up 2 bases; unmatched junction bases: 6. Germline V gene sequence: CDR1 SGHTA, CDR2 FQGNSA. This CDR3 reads CASSVGLGAYEQYF. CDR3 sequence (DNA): TGTGCCAGCAGCGTAGGACTAGGAGCCTACGAGCAGTACTTC.